The clone carrying this T cell receptor beta chain was counted only a few times. Those with hyperthyroidism were 18 to 65 years old, newly diagnosed, and ill for under 2 months. Uncontrolled infection, other autoimmune disease, pregnancy and lactation each barred patients from inclusion. Diagnostic decisions used clinical symptoms, serum thyroxine and TRAb, thyroid ultrasound and orbital computed tomography. The PBMCs were sourced from fresh peripheral blood (approximately 10 ml). The sample belongs to a study of T cells in Graves' hyperthyroidism and ophthalmopathy. TCR beta CDR3 sequences were amplified from RNA transcripts. Researchers ran a first-round RT-PCR on the TCR CDR3 using the HTBI primer set. A single record per CDR3 protein comes from TCRdb applying MiXCR to the multiplex PCR reads. The sample has about 400,000 distinct CDR3 sequences; around a quarter are singletons. This receptor was obtained from a man aged 45 to 65 with Graves' hyperthyroidism. The sequenced sample consisted of blood.

CDR3 sequence reads: CASRRDRGGTEAFF. CDR3 DNA sequence: TGTGCCAGCCGGCGGGACAGGGGAGGTACTGAAGCTTTCTTT. J is TRBJ1-1 and V is TRBV6-1; 10 nucleotides align to TRBD1. CDR1 and CDR2 from the germline V gene are MNHNS and SASEGT. Losses at the gene ends were 8 bases for V and 5 bases for J; bases not matched to a gene: 8. This CDR3 has 14 amino acids.